Included here is one T cell receptor (beta chain) sequence, with context. It was CD45RO-negative cells, positively selected for CCR7, that made up naive CD8 cells, with terminally differentiated effector memory CD45RA+ cells excluded. Clones were sequenced by immunoSEQ multiplex PCR, and TCRdb holds only the in-frame ones, with some missing. The sample yields over 2 million clones, about 95% seen once. This entry belongs to a study of shared clonotypes between healthy human individuals. The source of this sequence is a man younger than 35 in good health. Sequenced material: naive CD8+ T cells sorted from blood.

Here the CDR3 reads CASSDSDGDTQYF. Written as DNA, the CDR3 is TGTGCCAGCAGCGACTCTGACGGAGATACGCAGTATTTT. V usage is TRBV9 and J usage is TRBJ2-3; D unresolved. Germline V CDR1 and CDR2: SGDLS, YYNGEE. V lost 3 bases and J 5 bases, leaving 10 bases between the germline ends. The CDR3 extends over 13 amino acids.